The 17 T cell receptor beta chains in this list originate from one sample, sequenced in a study of T cell changes during pregnancy in multiple sclerosis. Repertoires were generated with immunoSEQ multiplex PCR, while TCRdb's copy carries only in-frame clones and drops some. The sample has 30,000 to 40,000 clones, about 89% seen once. The specimen comprised CD4+ T cells from peripheral blood mononuclear cells, sampled in the third trimester of pregnancy. The receptors stem from a female donor in good health, enrolled as a control in a pregnancy study.

The chain combines TRBV28 with TRBJ1-5; no definite D call. V was pared by 3 bases and J by 3 bases, with 12 bases between. Germline CDR1 MDHEN, CDR2 SYDVKM. The CDR3 spans 15 residues. The CDR3 sequence is CASSLGGGLNQPQHF. CDR3 in DNA: TGTGCCAGCAGTTTGGGCGGAGGGCTCAATCAGCCCCAGCATTTT.

The chain combines TRBV5-6 with TRBJ1-2, with D possibly being TRBD1 (5 bases). This CDR3 region has 14 residues. V lost 2 bases and J lost 5, with 13 bases in between. Per germline, CDR1 SGHDT and CDR2 YYEEEE. The CDR3 protein is CASSLRRGSYGYTF. The DNA for the CDR3 is TGTGCCAGCAGCTTACGACGGGGGTCTTATGGCTACACCTTC.

The V call is TRBV28, the J call TRBJ1-1, with D possibly being TRBD1 (5 bases). With 7 bases removed from V and 6 bases from J, the gap between germline ends came to 15 bases. The germline gives CDR1 MDHEN, CDR2 SYDVKM. The CDR3 spans 13 residues. The CDR3 is CASKEQVGAEAFF. The CDR3 DNA follows: TGTGCCAGCAAGGAACAGGTCGGCGCTGAAGCTTTCTTT. Filled out from reference TRBV28 and TRBJ1-1, the complete variable domain reads DVKVTQSSRYLVKRTGEKVFLECVQDMDHENMFWYRQDPGLGLRLIYFSYDVKMKEKGDIPEGYSVSREKKERFSLILESASTNQTSMYLCASKEQVGAEAFFGQGTRLTVV.

The V gene is TRBV9, the J gene TRBJ1-2; D is undetermined. There are 14 residues in the CDR3. V dropped 0 bases and J dropped 8 bases, with 14 bases sitting between them. The germline gives CDR1 SGDLS, CDR2 YYNGEE. The CDR3: CASSVGRDLGGYTF. The CDR3 DNA follows: TGTGCCAGCAGCGTAGGTCGGGATCTAGGGGGCTACACCTTC.

CDR3 coding DNA: TGTGCCACCTGGGACAGACTGGCGGAGCAGTTCTTC. This gives the protein CATWDRLAEQFF. V and J are TRBV6-1 and TRBJ2-1, with 7 bases aligning to TRBD1. The J segment lost 10 bases and the V segment lost 10 bases, leaving 10 bases of the junction unmatched. The CDR3 consists of 12 residues. Germline values: CDR1 MNHNS, CDR2 SASEGT.

The CDR3 region has the DNA TGCAGCGTTATGACAGGGGGCACTGAAGCTTTCTTT. Protein sequence: CSVMTGGTEAFF. This rearrangement joins TRBV29-1 to TRBJ1-1; 9 positions match TRBD1. Germline values: CDR1 SQVTM, CDR2 ANQGSEA. This CDR3 contains 12 residues. The junction had 2 bases not matched to a gene; V was cut back by 5 bases and J by 4 bases.

For the CDR3, the DNA is TGTGCCTGGAGTGTGGGCACCTATAATTCACCCCTCCACTTT. The encoded protein is CAWSVGTYNSPLHF. The chain combines TRBV30 with TRBJ1-6; D remains unclear. This CDR3 is 14 amino acids long. V was cut by 0 bases and J by 2 bases, with 5 bases left in between. Germline V lookup: CDR1 GTSNPN, CDR2 SVGIG (reference sequence).

The chain has TRBV14 and TRBJ2-6; D gene uncertain. CDR3 length: 18 residues. Trimming took off 4 bases at V and 0 bases at J, with 16 bases between the two ends. CDR1 and CDR2 from the germline V gene are SGHDN and FVKESK. CDR3 loop: CASSRSPIFDSGANVLTF. The CDR3 DNA reads as TGTGCCAGCAGCCGAAGCCCCATCTTTGACTCTGGGGCCAACGTCCTGACTTTC.

This clone came up a few times. This rearrangement joins TRBV15 to TRBJ2-2; 7 nucleotides match TRBD2. The junction had 14 bases not matched to a gene; V was cut back by 2 bases and J by 8 bases. The CDR3 consists of 17 residues. Germline V CDR1 and CDR2: LNHNV, YYDKDF (reference sequence). Here the CDR3 DNA reads TGTGCCACCAGCAGATATCCGGGACTAAACCTTGGGGGGGAGCTGTTTTTT. It is translated as CATSRYPGLNLGGELFF. Full variable domain (rest looked up from reference TRBV15 and TRBJ2-2): DAMVIQNPRYQVTQFGKPVTLSCSQTLNHNVMYWYQQKSSQAPKLLFHYYDKDFNNEADTPDNFQSRRPNTSFCFLDIRSPGLGDTAMYLCATSRYPGLNLGGELFFGEGSRLTVL.

Points on this clone: The junction and the germline gene differ at one end; a read error may be behind it. CDR3 in amino acids: CASSLPPLAGTGSFEQYF. The CDR3 nucleotides are TGTGCCAGCAGTTTACCGCCATTAGCCGGGACAGGTTCCTTCGAGCAGTACTTC. The chain has TRBV27 and TRBJ2-7; 8 positions match TRBD1. Germline values: CDR1 MNHEY, CDR2 SMNVEV (reference sequence). The CDR3 sequence is 18 residues long.

CDR3 in DNA: TGTGCCTGCATTGGCCCGGAGGCGGGCTACACCTTC. Protein: CACIGPEAGYTF. The chain is built from TRBV28 and TRBJ1-2; D gene ambiguous. Germline CDR1 MDHEN, CDR2 SYDVKM. Trimming took 11 bases from V and 8 from J, leaving 18 bases between them. The CDR3 runs 12 residues.

The chain employs TRBV19 and TRBJ2-4, with 10 bases fitting TRBD1. From germline, CDR1 is LNHDA and CDR2 SQIVND (reference sequence). With V trimmed by 7 bases and J by 9 bases, 12 bases remained unmatched. The CDR3 contains 15 residues. The CDR3 loop is CASIQTGTGDPIQYF. In DNA form, the CDR3 reads TGTGCCAGTATCCAAACAGGGACAGGGGACCCCATTCAGTACTTC.

The rearrangement uses TRBV28 and TRBJ2-7; 7 nucleotides line up with TRBD1. V lost 5 bases and J lost 0; bases outside the gene matches: 10. The length of the CDR3 is 16 residues. The germline V gene encodes CDR1 MDHEN and CDR2 SYDVKM. CDR3 bases: TGTGCCAGCAGTCCGAGACAGGGCTCGTACTCCTACGAGCAGTACTTC. Protein: CASSPRQGSYSYEQYF.

This chain joins TRBV7-6 and TRBJ2-3; TRBD2 matches at 9 bases. This CDR3 is 16 amino acids long. Trimming cost V 1 base and J 1 base; bases outside gene matches: 3. Looked up from germline, CDR1 is SGHVS and CDR2 is FNYEAQ. CDR3 DNA: TGTGCCAGCAGCTTAGGTGCGGGAGGGGGCACAGATACGCAGTATTTT. Its protein product is CASSLGAGGGTDTQYF.

V gene TRBV28 combines with J gene TRBJ2-7; D remains ambiguous. Trimming cost V 3 bases and J 4 bases, with 10 bases left between them. Germline assignment: CDR1 MDHEN and CDR2 SYDVKM. This CDR3 spans 13 amino acids. The CDR3 bases are TGTGCCAGCAGTTTGTCAGTCAGGTACGAGCAGTACTTC. Translating it yields CASSLSVRYEQYF.

The sample holds a few counts of this clone. The CDR3, as DNA: TGTGCCAGCAGAGATCCCGGGACAGCCCATGTCTACAATGAGCAGTTCTTC. Translation gives CASRDPGTAHVYNEQFF. The chain couples TRBV27 to TRBJ2-1; TRBD1 agrees at 7 bases. J gave up 3 bases and V 6 bases, and 14 bases lay outside the gene matches. The CDR3 covers 17 residues. CDR1 is MNHEY, CDR2 SMNVEV, per germline (reference sequence).

The chain joins TRBV5-1 to TRBJ1-2; no clear D gene. The CDR3 runs 14 residues. V was pared by 1 base and J by 1 base, with 8 bases between. CDR1 and CDR2 (germline): SGHRS, YFSETQ. CDR3 DNA sequence: TGCGCCAGCAGCTTGAACACGTTTAACTATGGCTACACCTTC. This gives the protein CASSLNTFNYGYTF.